This entry lists 12 T cell receptor beta chains sequenced from one sample in a study of blood T cell repertoires in COVID-19. Clones were sequenced by immunoSEQ multiplex PCR, and TCRdb holds only the in-frame ones, with some missing. The sample records about 20,000 clones, over 70% being singletons. Sequencing was done on a sample of peripheral blood. These receptor sequences come from a human donor in a cohort sampled during active COVID-19.

This chain connects TRBV3-1 (or the pseudogene TRBV3-2) to TRBJ2-7; weak D call: TRBD2 (6 bases). Trimming pared 4 bases from V and 7 bases from J, leaving 23 bases between. The CDR3 covers 16 residues. Germline CDR1 LGHDT, CDR2 YNNKEL (reference sequence). The DNA of the CDR3 is TGTGCCAGCAGCCTTCTAAATGGCGGGACCCCTATAGAGCAGTACTTC. Protein sequence: CASSLLNGGTPIEQYF.

This chain uses TRBV28 with TRBJ1-1; a possible D gene is TRBD1 (5 bases). The V end was cut by 7 bases, the J end by 1 base, with 7 bases between. CDR3 length: 12 residues. Germline CDR1 MDHEN, CDR2 SYDVKM. The CDR3 region is CASIGGNTEAFF. The CDR3 nucleotides read TGTGCCAGCATCGGGGGGAACACTGAAGCTTTCTTT.

V usage is TRBV7-9 and J usage is TRBJ1-4; TRBD1 matches at 10 bases. Trimming took 2 bases from V and 5 from J; bases not matched to a gene: 2. This CDR3 spans 15 amino acids. Germline CDR1 reads SEHNR; CDR2 reads FQNEAQ (reference sequence). The CDR3 loop reads CASSLMGQGNEKLFF. In nucleotides, the CDR3 is TGTGCCAGCAGCTTAATGGGACAGGGGAATGAAAAACTGTTTTTT.

V and J are TRBV5-1 and TRBJ1-2; D gene ambiguous. The CDR3 loop spans 14 amino acids. Per germline, CDR1 SGHRS and CDR2 YFSETQ. Trimming removed 0 bases from V and 1 base from J, with 7 bases in between. In DNA, the CDR3 is TGCGCCAGCAGCTTGGATGGCGGTAACTATGGCTACACCTTC. Translating gives CASSLDGGNYGYTF.

The CDR3 region has the DNA TGTGCCAGCAGCAGCTTGGGTCAGGCGGGTTCCTACAATGAGCAGTTCTTC. Its translation is CASSSLGQAGSYNEQFF. The chain recombines TRBV5-4 with TRBJ2-1; D perhaps matches TRBD2 (5 bases). Germline V gene lookup returns CDR1 SGHNT and CDR2 YYREEE (reference sequence). The CDR3 length is 17 residues. V was trimmed by 4 bases and J by 1 base, leaving 18 bases between them. The full variable domain, with the rest looked up from reference TRBV5-4 and TRBJ2-1, is ETGVTQSPTHLIKTRGQQVTLRCSSQSGHNTVSWYQQALGQGPQFIFQYYREEENGRGNFPPRFSGLQFPNYSSELNVNALELDDSALYLCASSSLGQAGSYNEQFFGPGTRLTVL.

The chain joins TRBV5-4 to TRBJ2-1; no firm D call. This CDR3 contains 15 residues. V was clipped by 0 bases and J by 2 bases, with 9 bases between them. Germline assignment: CDR1 SGHNT and CDR2 YYREEE (reference sequence). The CDR3: CASSLGGGAYNEQFF. The CDR3 region has the DNA TGTGCCAGCAGCTTGGGTGGCGGAGCCTACAATGAGCAGTTCTTC.

The count of this clone is one. The chain recombines TRBV27 with TRBJ2-7; D possibly corresponds to TRBD1 (6 bases). This CDR3 region has 17 residues. The germline gives CDR1 MNHEY, CDR2 SMNVEV (reference sequence). V was clipped by 4 bases and J by 4 bases, with 23 bases between them. The DNA of the CDR3 is TGTGCCAGCAGTTCCGACAGGCCCCGTCCGACACATTACGAGCAGTACTTC. Translated: CASSSDRPRPTHYEQYF.

The V and J genes are TRBV4-2 and TRBJ2-3; a possible D gene is TRBD2 (5 bases). The CDR3 has 15 residues. The V end lost 0 bases, the J end lost 5 bases, and 12 bases lay between the germline ends. Germline lookup yields CDR1 LGHNA and CDR2 YNFKEQ. CDR3 sequence reads: CASSQDRGLRDTQYF. The DNA for the CDR3 is TGTGCCAGCAGCCAAGATCGTGGACTCAGAGATACGCAGTATTTT.

The V call is TRBV5-1, the J call TRBJ2-7; 10 bases agree with TRBD2. The CDR3 spans 16 residues. Germline V gene lookup returns CDR1 SGHRS and CDR2 YFSETQ. Germline trimming cut 4 bases from V and 5 bases from J; bases unmatched to any gene: 12. CDR3: CASSLRTSGSRHEQYF. CDR3 sequence (DNA): TGCGCCAGCAGCCTCCGGACTAGCGGCTCCCGCCACGAGCAGTACTTC.

This chain joins TRBV11-2 and TRBJ2-7, with 8 bases identical to TRBD1. The CDR3 is 14 residues long. V was pared by 1 base and J by 6 bases, with 5 bases of the junction left unmatched. Germline lookup yields CDR1 SGHAT and CDR2 FQNNGV. The CDR3 sequence is CASSLVRTGSEQYF. The CDR3 DNA reads as TGTGCCAGCAGCTTAGTCCGGACAGGGAGCGAGCAGTACTTC.

This clone was seen once. The junction departs from germline at one end; a sequencing error may be responsible. V usage is TRBV3-1 (or the pseudogene TRBV3-2) and J usage is TRBJ2-1; 10 nucleotides line up with TRBD2. Germline V gene data show CDR1 as LGHDT and CDR2 as YNNKEL (reference sequence). This CDR3 spans 11 amino acids. CDR3 protein: CASSQGLARIF. CDR3 DNA sequence: TGTGCCAGCAGCCAGGGACTAGCGAGGATCTTC.

The chain combines TRBV5-1 with TRBJ2-5; D may be TRBD1 (7 bases). The V gene's germline CDR1 is SGHRS and CDR2 YFSETQ. V lost 1 base and J lost 5, with 24 bases in between. This CDR3 has 18 amino acids. The CDR3 nucleotides are TGCGCCAGCAGCTTGAATGTTATTGGAGGGGGCTTTTCGGAGACCCAGTACTTC. It specifies CASSLNVIGGGFSETQYF.